Described below is a single T cell receptor beta chain sequence and its context. Profiling relied on immunoSEQ multiplex PCR, and the TCRdb table lists in-frame clones only, not all of them. The sample contains approximately 92,000 clones, almost 95% of which appear only once. These data are taken from a study of T cell changes during pregnancy in multiple sclerosis. The sample in question was peripheral blood, obtained in the first trimester of pregnancy. This clonotype was obtained from a female donor with multiple sclerosis, enrolled in a pregnancy study.

In DNA, the CDR3 is TGCGCCAGCAGCTCCGGGGGTCTGACTGAAGCTTTCTTT. It is translated as CASSSGGLTEAFF. V usage is TRBV5-1 and J usage is TRBJ1-1, with D possibly being TRBD1 (5 bases). The CDR3 is made up of 13 amino acids. Germline V lookup: CDR1 SGHRS, CDR2 YFSETQ. Trimming shortened V by 3 bases and J by 5 bases, and 11 bases separated the two germline ends.